This passage covers 15 T cell receptor beta chains from one sample sequenced in a study of T cells in Graves' hyperthyroidism and ophthalmopathy (dated by TCRdb to about 2019). The library relied on multiplex PCR. The instrument was an Illumina HiSeq 2000. TCR beta CDR3 regions were amplified from RNA transcripts. For the first round of RT-PCR on the TCR CDR3, the HTBI primer set was used together with the Qiagen OneStep RT-PCR kit. The public reads were reanalyzed by TCRdb: fastp trimming at Q25, MiXCR alignment, in-frame beta chains only. When rows share a CDR3 protein, they turn into one entry using the most common DNA and genes. This sample has around 580,000 distinct CDR3 sequences in its table, and roughly 17% of those were observed once. The ten largest clones take up 15% to 20% of the sample. The specimen sequenced was blood. The receptors originated from a woman aged 18-29 years with Graves' hyperthyroidism.

The table lists this clonotype with many counts. The chain links TRBV6-2 or TRBV6-3 to TRBJ2-1; D gene unclear. CDR3 length: 12 amino acids. Germline CDR1 MNHEY, CDR2 SVGEGT. Trimming left V 2 bases short and J 11 bases short, with 10 bases between. Here the CDR3 reads CASSYGAGKQFF. The DNA of the CDR3 is TGTGCCAGCAGTTACGGTGCCGGCAAGCAGTTCTTC.

This clonotype was counted many times. This chain connects TRBV12-3 or TRBV12-4 to TRBJ2-3, with no clear D. V lost 6 bases to trimming and J lost 4 bases, with 17 bases between them. The CDR3 length is 15 residues. The CDR3 DNA follows: TGTGCCAGCAGCCCACTAAACCAGTTTGCAGATACGCAGTATTTT. Protein sequence: CASSPLNQFADTQYF.

This clonotype was seen many times. The rearrangement joins TRBV24-1 to TRBJ2-7; 11 nucleotides line up with TRBD2. This CDR3 comprises 13 residues. The V gene's germline CDR1 is KGHDR and CDR2 SFDVKD. The V gene end was trimmed by 9 bases and the J gene end by 6 bases; junction bases not matched to a gene: 6. The CDR3 DNA is TGTGCCACCGCCTCCGGGACTAGCGGCGAGCAGTACTTC. Amino acid sequence: CATASGTSGEQYF.

This clonotype was counted only a few times. This chain joins TRBV6-1 and TRBJ2-5; 8 bases map to TRBD1. After removal of 2 bases from V and 4 bases from J, the junction contained 12 bases not matched to a gene. The CDR3 consists of 17 residues. Germline CDR1 and CDR2: MNHNS and SASEGT. The CDR3: CASSEPYPDRVLETQYF. As DNA, the CDR3 is TGTGCCAGCAGTGAACCGTATCCGGACAGGGTGTTAGAGACCCAGTACTTC.

A few counts support this clonotype. The V and J genes are TRBV18 and TRBJ2-7, with 8 bases lining up with TRBD1. V lost 3 bases to trimming and J lost 7 bases; unmatched junction nucleotides: 11. The CDR3 covers 15 residues. The germline V gene has CDR1 KGHSH and CDR2 LQKENI. The CDR3 here is CASSPLPGQDGEQYF. In DNA form, the CDR3 reads TGTGCCAGCTCACCGCTGCCGGGACAGGATGGGGAGCAGTACTTC. Together with reference TRBV18 and TRBJ2-7, the CDR3 gives the full variable domain: NAGVMQNPRHLVRRRGQEARLRCSPMKGHSHVYWYRQLPEEGLKFMVYLQKENIIDESGMPKERFSAEFPKEGPSILRIQQVVRGDSAAYFCASSPLPGQDGEQYFGPGTRLTVT.

This clonotype has ten or more counts. The chain links TRBV2 to TRBJ2-1; no clear D. V lost 3 bases and J 5 bases, leaving 5 bases between the germline ends. CDR3 length equals 12 residues. Germline V lookup: CDR1 SNHLY, CDR2 FYNNEI. As DNA, the CDR3 is TGTGCCAGCAGTGATCCCAACAATGAGCAGTTCTTC. Translation gives CASSDPNNEQFF.

Ten or more counts support this clonotype. CDR3 nucleotide sequence: TGTGCCAGCACCTCCAGGGGGCTCACAGATACGCAGTATTTT. Translated: CASTSRGLTDTQYF. V usage is TRBV2 and J usage is TRBJ2-3, with 8 bases identical to TRBD1. V lost 7 bases to trimming and J lost 2 bases; unmatched junction nucleotides: 5. Germline lookup yields CDR1 SNHLY and CDR2 FYNNEI. This CDR3 is 14 amino acids long.

The rearrangement joins TRBV7-9 to TRBJ2-3; 9 bases line up with TRBD1. CDR3 length: 16 residues. V shed 4 bases and J 5 bases; nucleotides not matched to a gene: 10. Germline assignment: CDR1 SEHNR and CDR2 FQNEAQ (reference sequence). The DNA of the CDR3 is TGTGCCAGCAGCTCCCCACAGGGGGCTAGCGGAGATACGCAGTATTTT. Its translation is CASSSPQGASGDTQYF.

This clonotype was observed at least ten times. The chain's CDR3 is CASSPGHQGAYSNQPQHF. The CDR3 DNA reads TGCGCCAGCAGCCCCGGTCATCAGGGGGCATATAGCAATCAGCCCCAGCATTTT. The V gene is TRBV5-1, the J gene TRBJ1-5; 8 positions agree with TRBD1. CDR3 size: 18 residues. CDR1 is SGHRS and CDR2 is YFSETQ in the germline V gene. V was pared by 4 bases and J by 0 bases, with 12 bases of the junction left unmatched.

This clonotype was counted only a few times. The chain uses TRBV5-5 and TRBJ2-4, with TRBD1 identical over 11 bases. Germline CDR1 reads SGHKS; CDR2 reads YYEKEE (reference sequence). V was pared by 4 bases and J by 8 bases, with 20 bases of the junction left unmatched. The length of the CDR3 is 19 residues. DNA of the CDR3: TGTGCCAGCAGCCTGGCTATTATTAGCGGACAGGGGGCGCGAGACATTCAGTACTTC. Translating it yields CASSLAIISGQGARDIQYF.

There are many counts of this clonotype. This chain connects TRBV2 to TRBJ1-2; tentatively, D is TRBD1 (6 bases). V was cut by 1 base and J by 7 bases, with 13 bases left in between. The length of the CDR3 is 14 residues. Germline CDR1 reads SNHLY; CDR2 reads FYNNEI. The CDR3 region is CASSEGQVFRGYTF. The CDR3 coding sequence is TGTGCCAGCAGTGAAGGACAGGTATTTCGTGGCTACACCTTC. The full variable domain, rest sourced from reference TRBV2 and TRBJ1-2, is EPEVTQTPSHQVTQMGQEVILRCVPISNHLYFYWYRQILGQKVEFLVSFYNNEISEKSEIFDDQFSVERPDGSNFTLKIRSTKLEDSAMYFCASSEGQVFRGYTFGSGTRLTVV.

At least ten counts were recorded for this clonotype. V gene TRBV5-1 combines with J gene TRBJ2-1, with 7 nucleotides matching TRBD2. The germline V gene encodes CDR1 SGHRS and CDR2 YFSETQ. The J segment lost 6 bases and the V segment lost 3 bases, leaving 6 bases of the junction unmatched. The CDR3 is 14 amino acids. The CDR3, as DNA: TGCGCCAGCAGCTACTCGACTAGCCCCAATGAGCAGTTCTTC. Translation: CASSYSTSPNEQFF.

There are a few counts of this clonotype. CDR3 nucleotide sequence: TGTGCCAGCAGCCCTATAGGGGGGGCCTCGGCTGAAGCTTTCTTT. Translating gives CASSPIGGASAEAFF. The chain recombines TRBV12-3 or TRBV12-4 with TRBJ1-1; D is perhaps TRBD1 (6 bases). This CDR3 spans 15 amino acids. V lost 6 bases, J lost 6 bases, and 20 bases lay in between.

This clonotype has just a few counts. The rearrangement joins TRBV7-8 to TRBJ2-1, with no clear D. The CDR3 is 17 residues long. In germline, CDR1 is SGHVS, CDR2 FQNEAQ. The ends were cut back, 4 bases at V and 6 bases at J, with 22 bases in the middle. The CDR3: CASSSRRLWPRFNEQFF. Written as DNA, the CDR3 is TGTGCCAGCAGCTCCCGGCGTTTGTGGCCGCGCTTCAATGAGCAGTTCTTC.

The chain joins TRBV10-3 to TRBJ1-5, with D possibly matching TRBD1 (5 bases). Trimming took off 0 bases at V and 9 bases at J, with 12 bases between the two ends. The CDR3 sequence is 14 residues long. CDR1 is ENHRY, CDR2 SYGVKD, per germline. CDR3 residues: CAISESGGGGPQHF. The CDR3 DNA sequence: TGTGCCATCAGTGAGTCGGGGGGGGGAGGGCCCCAGCATTTT.